The clone carrying this T cell receptor beta chain was seen only a few times. Its antigen is unknown. One end of the junction varies from germline; a read error may be responsible. The sample is drawn from a study of beta chain features in type 1 diabetes. Study at large: Age, gender and cell yields were alike across patients and healthy donors. There were some 100,000,000 sorted cells examined across all samples.

General observations from the study: Moderately but significantly shorter TCRB CDR3s were found in Type 1 diabetes patients in all four CD4+ subsets.

This CDR3 is 13 amino acids long. CDR1 is MGHDK, CDR2 SYGVNS, per germline. TCRB transcripts that were expressed got sequenced, as all of the isolated RNA had been reverse transcribed. The method was immunoSEQ multiplex PCR; TCRdb's version includes in-frame clones alone and lacks a portion of them. Found here are more than 550,000 clones, around 15% of them singletons; the top ten hold 0.04%. The sample was naive CD4+ T cells from blood. This chain joins TRBV25-1 and TRBJ2-7; D is perhaps TRBD1 (6 bases). This sequence originates from a man aged 18 to 30 with type 1 diabetes. Here the CDR3 DNA reads TGTGCCAGCAGGGAATCAGGGGTCAACGAGCAGTACTTC. Translated, it gives CASRESGVNEQYF.